These 14 T cell receptor beta chains came from one sample sequenced in a study of shared clonotypes between healthy human individuals. Cells designated naive CD8 were CD45RO-negative and were positively selected for CCR7, with terminally differentiated effector memory CD45RA+ cells excluded. Clones were read by immunoSEQ multiplex PCR, and TCRdb kept only the in-frame ones, dropping some. The repertoire has fewer than 1 million clones, about 97% of them found once; the top ten carry less than 0.25%. The source material was naive CD8+ T cells sorted from blood. The receptors were gathered from a man aged 25 to 40 in good health.

The rearrangement joins TRBV6-4 to TRBJ2-1; 11 positions agree with TRBD2. The CDR3 runs 15 residues. V shed 3 bases, J shed 8 bases, and the junction held 6 bases outside the gene matches. CDR1 is MRHNA, CDR2 SNTAGT, per germline. The CDR3 nucleotides are TGTGCCAGCAGTGAAACTAGCGGGAGTGTGGATGAGCAGTTCTTC. Amino acid sequence: CASSETSGSVDEQFF.

The rearrangement joins TRBV7-6 to TRBJ2-7; 9 bases match TRBD1. The V gene end was trimmed by 5 bases and the J gene end by 2 bases; junction bases not matched to a gene: 4. There are 14 residues in the CDR3. Germline V gene data show CDR1 as SGHVS and CDR2 as FNYEAQ. As DNA, the CDR3 is TGTGCCAGCAGCGTGACAGGGGGGGCCTACGAGCAGTACTTC. Encoded protein: CASSVTGGAYEQYF.

The V gene is TRBV6-5, the J gene TRBJ1-2; maybe TRBD1 (6 bases). Trimming took off 0 bases at V and 1 base at J, with 12 bases between the two ends. Germline V lookup: CDR1 MNHEY, CDR2 SVGAGI. The CDR3 loop spans 16 amino acids. CDR3 sequence (DNA): TGTGCCAGCAGTTACTCCCCGCCGGGACATAACTATGGCTACACCTTC. It yields the protein CASSYSPPGHNYGYTF.

The genes are TRBV6-6 and TRBJ2-7, with a possible D match to TRBD1 (6 bases). The CDR3 is 13 residues long. Germline CDR1 is MNHNY and CDR2 is SVGAGI (reference sequence). Trimming removed 6 bases at V and 1 base at J, with 10 bases between. CDR3 residues: CASSLGGSYEQYF. The CDR3 DNA follows: TGTGCCAGCAGCCTAGGGGGTTCCTACGAGCAGTACTTC.

The CDR3 nucleotides are TGCGCCAGCAGCTTGACCGGGACAGGGATCAACGAGCAGTACTTC. Translating gives CASSLTGTGINEQYF. The chain is built from TRBV5-1 and TRBJ2-7; 9 bases are a match to TRBD1. The V gene's germline CDR1 is SGHRS and CDR2 YFSETQ. Trimming at V came to 1 base and at J to 5 bases, leaving 7 bases not matched to a gene. CDR3 length: 15 amino acids.

The chain links TRBV19 to TRBJ1-1, with TRBD1 matching over 7 bases. The CDR3 is made up of 13 amino acids. Per germline, CDR1 LNHDA and CDR2 SQIVND (reference sequence). Germline trimming cut 5 bases from V and 4 bases from J; bases unmatched to any gene: 4. Written as DNA, the CDR3 is TGTGCCAGTAGTCCAGGGGGAATCACTGAAGCTTTCTTT. It encodes CASSPGGITEAFF.

V usage is TRBV2 and J usage is TRBJ2-7; a possible D gene is TRBD2 (6 bases). This CDR3 is 14 amino acids long. Trimming took off 6 bases at V and 3 bases at J, with 15 bases between the two ends. From germline, CDR1 is SNHLY and CDR2 FYNNEI. The CDR3 sequence is CASRVGGNRYEQYF. CDR3 DNA: TGTGCCAGCAGGGTAGGAGGGAATCGCTACGAGCAGTACTTC.

The V and J genes are TRBV14 and TRBJ2-7, with D tentatively TRBD1 (6 bases). V lost 1 base and J 3 bases, leaving 10 bases between the germline ends. This CDR3 has 14 amino acids. Germline CDR1 is SGHDN and CDR2 is FVKESK. The CDR3 bases are TGTGCCAGCAGCCAAGTCCAGGGGAACTACGAGCAGTACTTC. Amino acids: CASSQVQGNYEQYF. Supplemented by reference TRBV14 and TRBJ2-7, the full variable domain reads EAGVTQFPSHSVIEKGQTVTLRCDPISGHDNLYWYRRVMGKEIKFLLHFVKESKQDESGMPNNRFLAERTGGTYSTLKVQPAELEDSGVYFCASSQVQGNYEQYFGPGTRLTVT.

CDR3 in DNA: TGTGCCAGCAGCCCTAGACAGGGTTTCCCTGAAGCTTTCTTT. Encoded protein: CASSPRQGFPEAFF. The genes are TRBV7-9 and TRBJ1-1; 7 nucleotides line up with TRBD1. V lost 5 bases to trimming and J lost 6 bases; unmatched junction nucleotides: 9. The germline gives CDR1 SEHNR, CDR2 FQNEAQ (reference sequence). The CDR3 length is 14 residues.

The chain is built from TRBV9 and TRBJ1-2; maybe TRBD1 (5 bases). V lost 6 bases and J 1 base, leaving 13 bases between the germline ends. This CDR3 is 14 amino acids long. Germline V CDR1 and CDR2: SGDLS, YYNGEE. CDR3 nucleotide sequence: TGTGCCAGCACCATTGGGGGGGATAACTATGGCTACACCTTC. This gives the protein CASTIGGDNYGYTF.

The V and J genes are TRBV21-1 and TRBJ2-3; the table's D gene call, TRBD2, was not cross checked with the DNA. TRBV21-1 is classified as a pseudogene. The CDR3 extends over 17 amino acids. The CDR3: CASSKLSGRADTDTQYF. The DNA of the CDR3 is TGTGCCAGCAGCAAATTGTCCGGGAGGGCCGATACAGATACGCAGTATTTT.

The chain recombines TRBV6-5 with TRBJ2-1, with D possibly being TRBD2 (6 bases). The CDR3 has 13 residues. V lost 5 bases to trimming and J lost 5 bases, with 10 bases between them. CDR1 is MNHEY, CDR2 SVGAGI, per germline. The CDR3, as DNA: TGTGCCAGCAGTAGGGGACTGCACAATGAGCAGTTCTTC. Its translation: CASSRGLHNEQFF.

This chain links TRBV27 with TRBJ1-2; possible D gene TRBD1, 5 bases. The V gene lost 3 bases and the J gene lost 2 bases, with 10 bases spanning the gap. Germline V gene sequence: CDR1 MNHEY, CDR2 SMNVEV (reference sequence). The CDR3 runs to 14 residues. CDR3 DNA sequence: TGTGCCAGCAGTTTCCAGGGAGGGAACTATGGCTACACCTTC. Its protein product is CASSFQGGNYGYTF.

To note about this clone: In the same sample, other DNA sequences code for this CDR3. The V call is TRBV28, the J call TRBJ1-3, with D unclear. Trimming took 3 bases from V and 0 from J, leaving 6 bases between them. Germline V gives CDR1 MDHEN, CDR2 SYDVKM. CDR3 length equals 14 residues. The CDR3 DNA follows: TGTGCCAGCAGTTTGGTGAGCTCTGGAAACACCATATATTTT. This gives the protein CASSLVSSGNTIYF.